The following is a T cell receptor (beta chain) sequence with its context. The antigen is unknown. The data derive from a study of T cell responses to AZD1222 COVID-19 vaccine. The study's findings and limits: Only six or seven AZD1222 recipients tested seropositive at baseline. A mostly white British donor set with more females was recruited, and clonal diversity was possibly underestimated. The study found vaccine-associated CD4 TCRs spanning spike, dominant at 160-218 and 743-854.

V was pared by 2 bases and J by 2 bases, with 10 bases between. Germline V CDR1 and CDR2: MDHEN, SYDVKM. The CDR3 is made up of 14 amino acids. Data came from immunoSEQ multiplex PCR; TCRdb stores just in-frame clones and leaves some out. The sample records around 140,000 clones, around 93% being singletons. The specimen comprised peripheral blood, sampled 28 days after the second AZD1222 dose. The TCR comes from an adult who received the AZD1222 COVID-19 vaccine. The genes are TRBV28 and TRBJ2-7, with D uncertain. The CDR3 loop reads CASSLIDVAYEQYF. The CDR3 bases are TGTGCCAGCAGTTTAATCGACGTAGCCTACGAGCAGTACTTC.